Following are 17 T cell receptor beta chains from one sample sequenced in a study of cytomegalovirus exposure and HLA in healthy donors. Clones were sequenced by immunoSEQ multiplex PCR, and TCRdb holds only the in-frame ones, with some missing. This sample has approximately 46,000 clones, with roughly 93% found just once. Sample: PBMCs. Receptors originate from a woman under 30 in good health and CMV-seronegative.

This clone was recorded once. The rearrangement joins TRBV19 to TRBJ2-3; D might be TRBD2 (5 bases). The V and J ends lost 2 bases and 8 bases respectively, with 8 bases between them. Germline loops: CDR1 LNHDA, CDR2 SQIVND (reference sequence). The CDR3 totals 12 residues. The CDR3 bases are TGTGCCAGTAGTATATTGGGGAGTACGCAGTATTTT. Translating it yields CASSILGSTQYF.

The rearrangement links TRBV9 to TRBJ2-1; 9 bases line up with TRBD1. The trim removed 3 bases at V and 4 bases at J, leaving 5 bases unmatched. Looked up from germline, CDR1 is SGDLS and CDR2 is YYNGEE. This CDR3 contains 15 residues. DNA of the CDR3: TGTGCCAGCAGCGGAGGGGGACAGGGATACAATGAGCAGTTCTTC. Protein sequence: CASSGGGQGYNEQFF.

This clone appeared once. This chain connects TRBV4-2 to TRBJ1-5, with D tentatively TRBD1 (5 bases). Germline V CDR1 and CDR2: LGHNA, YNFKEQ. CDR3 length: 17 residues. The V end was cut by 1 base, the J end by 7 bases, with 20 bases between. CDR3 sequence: CASSQGSWSSRGQPQHF. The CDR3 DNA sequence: TGTGCCAGCAGCCAAGGGTCATGGAGTTCCCGGGGGCAGCCCCAGCATTTT.

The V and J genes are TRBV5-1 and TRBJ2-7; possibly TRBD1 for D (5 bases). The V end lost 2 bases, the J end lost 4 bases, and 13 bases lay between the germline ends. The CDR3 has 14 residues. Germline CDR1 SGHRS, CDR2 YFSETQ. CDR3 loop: CASSFGQGRYEQYF. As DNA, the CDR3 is TGCGCCAGCAGCTTCGGCCAGGGAAGGTACGAGCAGTACTTC. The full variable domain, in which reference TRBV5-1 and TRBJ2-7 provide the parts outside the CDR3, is KAGVTQTPRYLIKTRGQQVTLSCSPISGHRSVSWYQQTPGQGLQFLFEYFSETQRNKGNFPGRFSGRQFSNSRSEMNVSTLELGDSALYLCASSFGQGRYEQYFGPGTRLTVT.

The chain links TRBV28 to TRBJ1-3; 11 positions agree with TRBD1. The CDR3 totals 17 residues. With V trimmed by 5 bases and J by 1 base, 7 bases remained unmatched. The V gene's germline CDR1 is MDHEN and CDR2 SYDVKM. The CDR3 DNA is TGTGCCAGCAGTACCGGGACAGGGGGATATTCTGGAAACACCATATATTTT. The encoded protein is CASSTGTGGYSGNTIYF.

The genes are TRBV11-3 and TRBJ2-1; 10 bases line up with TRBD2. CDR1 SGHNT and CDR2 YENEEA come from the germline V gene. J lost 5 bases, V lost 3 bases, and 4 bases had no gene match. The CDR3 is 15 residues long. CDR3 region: CASSFTSGTNNEQFF. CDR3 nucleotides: TGTGCCAGCAGCTTTACTAGCGGGACCAACAATGAGCAGTTCTTC.

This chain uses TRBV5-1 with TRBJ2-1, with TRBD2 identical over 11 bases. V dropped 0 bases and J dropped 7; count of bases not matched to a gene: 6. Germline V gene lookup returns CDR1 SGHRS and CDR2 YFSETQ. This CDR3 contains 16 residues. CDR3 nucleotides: TGCGCCAGCAGCTTGGCCGAACTAGCGGGGGAGAATGAGCAGTTCTTC. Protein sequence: CASSLAELAGENEQFF.

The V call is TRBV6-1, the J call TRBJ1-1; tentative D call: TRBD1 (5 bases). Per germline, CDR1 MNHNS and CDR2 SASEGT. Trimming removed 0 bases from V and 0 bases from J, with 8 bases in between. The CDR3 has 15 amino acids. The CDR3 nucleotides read TGTGCCAGCAGTGAAGCACGGGGGGTGAACACTGAAGCTTTCTTT. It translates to CASSEARGVNTEAFF.

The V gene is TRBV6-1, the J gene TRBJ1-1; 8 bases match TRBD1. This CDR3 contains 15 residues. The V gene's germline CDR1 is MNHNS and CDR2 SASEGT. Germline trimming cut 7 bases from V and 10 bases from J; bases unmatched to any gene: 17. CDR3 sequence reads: CASNLVPDRADSAFF. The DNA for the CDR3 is TGTGCCAGCAACCTGGTACCGGACAGGGCGGATTCAGCTTTCTTT.

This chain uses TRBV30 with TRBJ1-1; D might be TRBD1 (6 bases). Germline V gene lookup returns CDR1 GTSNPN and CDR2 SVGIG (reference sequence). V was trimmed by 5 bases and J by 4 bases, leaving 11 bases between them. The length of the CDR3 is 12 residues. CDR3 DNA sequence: TGTGCCTGGTCCAGGGGCGGCACTGAAGCTTTCTTT. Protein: CAWSRGGTEAFF.

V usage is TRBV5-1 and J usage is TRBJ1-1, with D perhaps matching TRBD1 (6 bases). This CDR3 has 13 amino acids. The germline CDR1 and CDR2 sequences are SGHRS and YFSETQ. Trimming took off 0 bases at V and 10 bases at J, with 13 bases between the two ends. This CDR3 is CASSLEGAGAAFF. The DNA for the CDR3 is TGCGCCAGCAGCTTGGAAGGGGCAGGGGCAGCTTTCTTT.

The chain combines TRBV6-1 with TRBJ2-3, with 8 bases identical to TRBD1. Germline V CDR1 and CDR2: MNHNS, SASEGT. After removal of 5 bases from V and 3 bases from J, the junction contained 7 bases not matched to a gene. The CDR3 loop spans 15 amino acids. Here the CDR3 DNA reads TGTGCCAGCAGTTCCCGGACAGGGTGGACAGATACGCAGTATTTT. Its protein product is CASSSRTGWTDTQYF.

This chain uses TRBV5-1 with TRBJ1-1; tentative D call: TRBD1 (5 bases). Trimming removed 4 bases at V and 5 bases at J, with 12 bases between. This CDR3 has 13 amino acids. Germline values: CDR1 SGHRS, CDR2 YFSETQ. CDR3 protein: CASSPDGGTEAFF. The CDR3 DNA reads TGCGCCAGCAGCCCCGACGGGGGAACTGAAGCTTTCTTT.

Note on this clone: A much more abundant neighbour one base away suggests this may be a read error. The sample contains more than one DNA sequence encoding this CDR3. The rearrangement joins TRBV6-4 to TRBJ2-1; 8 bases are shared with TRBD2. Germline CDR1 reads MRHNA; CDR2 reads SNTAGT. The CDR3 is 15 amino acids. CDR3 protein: CASSDSTSAVNEQFF. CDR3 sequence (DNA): TGTGCCAGTAGTGACTCGACTAGCGCGGTCAATGAGCAGTTCTTC.

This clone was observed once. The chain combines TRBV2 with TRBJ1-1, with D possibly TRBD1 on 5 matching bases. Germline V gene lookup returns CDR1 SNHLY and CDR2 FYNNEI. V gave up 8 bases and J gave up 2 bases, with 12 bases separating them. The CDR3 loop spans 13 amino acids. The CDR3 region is CASQRQPNTEAFF. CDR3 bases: TGTGCCAGCCAACGACAGCCCAACACTGAAGCTTTCTTT.

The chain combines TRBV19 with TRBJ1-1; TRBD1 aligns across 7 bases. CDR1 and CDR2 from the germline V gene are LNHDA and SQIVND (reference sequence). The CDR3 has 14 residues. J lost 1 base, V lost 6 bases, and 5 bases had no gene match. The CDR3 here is CASRGTAQNTEAFF. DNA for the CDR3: TGTGCCAGTAGGGGGACAGCTCAGAACACTGAAGCTTTCTTT. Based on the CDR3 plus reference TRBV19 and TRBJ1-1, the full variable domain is DGGITQSPKYLFRKEGQNVTLSCEQNLNHDAMYWYRQDPGQGLRLIYYSQIVNDFQKGDIAEGYSVSREKKESFPLTVTSAQKNPTAFYLCASRGTAQNTEAFFGQGTRLTVV.

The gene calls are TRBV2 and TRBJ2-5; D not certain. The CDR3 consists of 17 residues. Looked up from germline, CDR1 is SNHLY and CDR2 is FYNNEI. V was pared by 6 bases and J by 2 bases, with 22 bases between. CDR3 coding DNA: TGTGCCAGCAGACCCAGACGAGGAACGACGAGGCAAGAGACCCAGTACTTC. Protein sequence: CASRPRRGTTRQETQYF.